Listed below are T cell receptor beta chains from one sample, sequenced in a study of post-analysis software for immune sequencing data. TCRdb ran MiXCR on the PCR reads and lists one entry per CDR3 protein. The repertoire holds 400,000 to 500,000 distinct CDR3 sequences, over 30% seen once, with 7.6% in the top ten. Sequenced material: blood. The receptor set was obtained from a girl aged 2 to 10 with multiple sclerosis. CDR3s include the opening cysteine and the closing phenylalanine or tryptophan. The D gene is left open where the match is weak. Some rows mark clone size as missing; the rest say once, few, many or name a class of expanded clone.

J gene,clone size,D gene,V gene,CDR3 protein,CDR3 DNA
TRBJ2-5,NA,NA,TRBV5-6,CASSLGAEAYQETQYF,TGTGCCAGCAGCTTGGGGGCGGAGGCGTACCAAGAGACCCAGTACTTC
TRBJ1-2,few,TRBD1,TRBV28,CASSGGGFYGYTF,TGTGCCAGCAGTGGAGGGGGCTTCTATGGCTACACCTTC
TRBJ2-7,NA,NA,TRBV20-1,CSARRGPYEQYF,TGCAGTGCTAGGAGGGGCCCCTACGAGCAGTACTTC
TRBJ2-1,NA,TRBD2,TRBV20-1,CSAPTSGIRDEQFF,TGCAGTGCCCCGACTAGCGGGATACGGGATGAGCAGTTCTTC
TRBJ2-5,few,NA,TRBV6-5,CASNDITEETQYF,TGTGCCAGCAATGATATCACTGAAGAGACCCAGTACTTC
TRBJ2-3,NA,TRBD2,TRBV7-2,CASSYLAGVPPDTQYF,TGTGCCAGCAGCTATCTAGCGGGAGTTCCCCCAGATACGCAGTATTTT
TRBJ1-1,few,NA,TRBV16,CASSPPTGYGDTEAFF,TGTGCCAGCAGCCCTCCAACAGGGTACGGCGACACTGAAGCTTTCTTT
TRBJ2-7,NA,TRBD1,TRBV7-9,CASSRTRTGVYEQYF,TGTGCCAGCAGCCGCACAAGGACAGGGGTGTACGAGCAGTACTTC
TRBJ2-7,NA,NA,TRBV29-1,CSVGDFYEQYF,TGCAGCGTTGGCGACTTTTACGAGCAGTACTTC
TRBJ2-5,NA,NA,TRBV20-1,CSAEPYEEETQYF,TGCAGTGCTGAGCCCTACGAAGAAGAGACCCAGTACTTC
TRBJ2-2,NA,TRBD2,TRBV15,CATSRDLVAGGANTGKLFF,TGTGCCACCAGCAGAGATCTGGTAGCGGGGGGCGCGAACACCGGGAAGCTGTTTTTT
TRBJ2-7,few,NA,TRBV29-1,CSHGTPVWDLAYEQYF,TGCAGCCATGGGACCCCAGTTTGGGACCTAGCCTACGAGCAGTACTTC
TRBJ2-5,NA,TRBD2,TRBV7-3,CASSLKAGVPVETQYF,TGTGCCAGCAGCTTAAAAGCGGGGGTACCCGTAGAGACCCAGTACTTC
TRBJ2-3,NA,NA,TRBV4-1,CASSRDFAADTQYF,TGCGCCAGCAGCCGGGACTTCGCAGCAGATACGCAGTATTTT
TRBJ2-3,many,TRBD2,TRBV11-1,CASSYTSGRHTDTQYF,TGTGCCAGCAGCTACACTAGCGGAAGACACACAGATACGCAGTATTTT
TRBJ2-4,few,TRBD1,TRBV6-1,CASSLSRDRGTIAKNIQYF,TGTGCCAGCAGCCTATCGCGGGACAGGGGAACGATAGCCAAAAACATTCAGTACTTC
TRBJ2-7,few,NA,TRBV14,CASSIGWRYTYEQYF,TGTGCCAGCAGCATAGGTTGGCGATACACCTACGAGCAGTACTTC
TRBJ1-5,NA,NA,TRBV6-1,CASSEGSDSYSNQPQHF,TGTGCCAGCAGTGAAGGGTCGGACAGTTATAGCAATCAGCCCCAGCATTTT
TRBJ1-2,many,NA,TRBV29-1,CSVESPKGGYGYTF,TGCAGCGTTGAATCCCCCAAAGGGGGCTATGGCTACACCTTC
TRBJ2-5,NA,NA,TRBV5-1,CASSQRTGGSETQYF,TGCGCCAGCAGCCAACGGACGGGGGGCTCAGAGACCCAGTACTTC
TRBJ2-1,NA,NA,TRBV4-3,CASSPLASRNEQFF,TGCGCCAGCAGCCCCCTAGCGTCTCGGAATGAGCAGTTCTTC
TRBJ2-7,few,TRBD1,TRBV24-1,CATSDHGQGAVYEQYF,TGTGCCACCAGTGACCACGGACAGGGGGCAGTCTACGAGCAGTACTTC
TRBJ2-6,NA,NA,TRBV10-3,CAISDLDAGTFSGANVLTF,TGTGCCATCAGTGATCTGGATGCAGGGACCTTCTCTGGGGCCAACGTCCTGACTTTC
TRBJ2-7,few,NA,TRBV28,CATHTRAYEQYF,TGTGCCACCCACACGCGGGCCTACGAGCAGTACTTC
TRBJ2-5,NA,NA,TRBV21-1,CASSNPGQGPETQYF,TGTGCCAGCAGCAACCCAGGACAGGGACCGGAGACCCAGTACTTC
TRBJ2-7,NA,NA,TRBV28,CASLRWGRGSDYEQYF,TGTGCCAGCCTTAGGTGGGGCAGGGGCTCGGACTACGAGCAGTACTTC
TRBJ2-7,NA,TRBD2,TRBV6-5,CASSYGTSSYEQYF,TGTGCCAGCAGTTACGGGACTAGCTCCTACGAGCAGTACTTC
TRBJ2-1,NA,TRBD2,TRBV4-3,CASSQDAGGDEQFF,TGCGCCAGCAGCCAAGATGCGGGAGGGGATGAGCAGTTCTTC
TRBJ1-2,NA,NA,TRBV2,CASRDYRTEDYGYTF,TGTGCCAGCAGAGACTACAGGACAGAAGACTATGGCTACACCTTC
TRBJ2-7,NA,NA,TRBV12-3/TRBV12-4,CASSFRQGGREQYF,TGTGCCAGCAGTTTCCGACAGGGAGGTCGCGAGCAGTACTTC
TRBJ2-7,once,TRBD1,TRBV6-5,CASSYDVRTGFGQYF,TGTGCCAGCAGTTATGATGTTCGGACAGGGTTTGGGCAGTACTTC
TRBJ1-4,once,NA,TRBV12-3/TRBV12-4,CASSFNWDHTNEKLFF,TGTGCCAGCAGTTTTAACTGGGATCACACTAATGAAAAACTGTTTTTT
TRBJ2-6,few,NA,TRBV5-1,CASSSLGQVFGSGANVLTF,TGCGCCAGCAGCTCACTAGGGCAAGTCTTCGGGTCTGGGGCCAACGTCCTGACTTTC
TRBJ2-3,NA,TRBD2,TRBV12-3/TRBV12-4,CASSLGLAGTTDAQYF,TGTGCCAGCAGTTTAGGCCTAGCGGGCACCACAGATGCGCAGTATTTT
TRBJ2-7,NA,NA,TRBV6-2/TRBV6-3,CASGLPGTAGYEQYF,TGTGCCAGCGGCCTCCCCGGGACGGCTGGCTACGAGCAGTACTTC
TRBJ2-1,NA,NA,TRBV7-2,CASSLAQGEQFF,TGTGCCAGCAGCTTAGCGCAGGGTGAGCAGTTCTTC
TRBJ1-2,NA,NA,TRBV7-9,CASRQDRLYGYTF,TGTGCCAGCAGGCAAGACAGGCTCTATGGCTACACCTTC
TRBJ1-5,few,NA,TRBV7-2,CASSQGYQPQHF,TGTGCCAGCAGCCAGGGGTACCAGCCCCAGCATTTT
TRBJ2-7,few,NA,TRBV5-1,CASSLVGRDYLEYF,TGCGCCAGCAGCTTGGTGGGCAGGGATTACCTGGAGTACTTC
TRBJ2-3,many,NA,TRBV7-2,CASSLAGAGFTDTQYF,TGTGCCAGCAGCTTAGCGGGAGCTGGATTCACAGATACGCAGTATTTT
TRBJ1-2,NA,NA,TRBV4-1,CASSHFLRGVGYTF,TGCGCCAGCAGCCACTTTTTGAGGGGGGTGGGCTACACCTTC
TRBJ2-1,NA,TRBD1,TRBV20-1,CSARGTGMDNEQFF,TGCAGTGCTAGAGGGACAGGGATGGACAATGAGCAGTTCTTC
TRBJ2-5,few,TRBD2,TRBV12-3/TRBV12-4,CASSYTGGETQYF,TGTGCCAGCAGTTATACGGGAGGGGAGACCCAGTACTTC
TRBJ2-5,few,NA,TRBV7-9,CASSLVVANQETQYF,TGTGCCAGCAGCTTAGTTGTTGCAAACCAAGAGACCCAGTACTTC
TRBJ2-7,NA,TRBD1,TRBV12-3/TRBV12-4,CASSSRTGSNEQYF,TGTGCCAGCAGTTCCCGGACAGGGTCTAACGAGCAGTACTTC
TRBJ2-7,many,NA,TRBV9,CASSPYIKTWSYEQYF,TGTGCCAGCAGCCCTTATATAAAGACCTGGTCCTACGAGCAGTACTTC
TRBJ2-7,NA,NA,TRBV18,CASRQDPYEQYF,TGTGCCAGCCGACAGGACCCCTACGAGCAGTACTTC
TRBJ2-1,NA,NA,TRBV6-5,CASSRSNSFSDQFF,TGTGCCAGCAGTCGGTCGAATAGCTTCTCTGATCAGTTCTTC
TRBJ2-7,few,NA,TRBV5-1,CASSRTGGQGVHEQYF,TGCGCCAGCAGCCGAACCGGGGGTCAGGGGGTCCACGAGCAGTACTTC
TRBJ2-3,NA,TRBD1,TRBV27,CASSYGTGATDTQYF,TGTGCCAGCAGTTACGGGACAGGGGCCACAGATACGCAGTATTTT
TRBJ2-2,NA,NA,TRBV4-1,CASSGTGTWNTGELFF,TGCGCCAGCAGCGGGACCGGGACTTGGAACACCGGGGAGCTGTTTTTT
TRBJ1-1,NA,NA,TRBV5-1,CASSSLPGPEAFF,TGCGCCAGCAGCTCTTTGCCGGGGCCTGAAGCTTTCTTT
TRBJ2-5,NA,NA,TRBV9,CASSVGGHGGSRETQYF,TGTGCCAGCAGCGTAGGTGGACACGGGGGTAGTCGGGAGACCCAGTACTTC
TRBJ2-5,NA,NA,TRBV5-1,CASSPQGQQETQYF,TGCGCCAGCAGCCCACAAGGACAGCAAGAGACCCAGTACTTC
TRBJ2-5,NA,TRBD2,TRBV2,CASSEVSSGGEGTQYF,TGTGCCAGCAGTGAAGTCTCTAGCGGGGGGGAGGGGACCCAGTACTTC
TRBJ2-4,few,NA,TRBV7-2,CASSLEGGAHRQYF,TGTGCCAGCAGCTTAGAGGGTGGGGCCCACCGGCAGTACTTC
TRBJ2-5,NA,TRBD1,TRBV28,CASSGRQGVHHQETQYF,TGTGCCAGCAGTGGAAGACAGGGGGTTCACCACCAAGAGACCCAGTACTTC
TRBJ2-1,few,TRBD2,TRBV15,CATSGIGLAGDNEQFF,TGTGCCACCAGCGGGATTGGACTAGCGGGAGACAATGAGCAGTTCTTC
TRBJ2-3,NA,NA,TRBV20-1,CSARLVKADTQYF,TGCAGTGCTAGATTAGTAAAGGCAGATACGCAGTATTTT
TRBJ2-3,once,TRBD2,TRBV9,CASSTSGGGTDTQYF,TGTGCCAGCAGCACTAGCGGGGGTGGCACAGATACGCAGTATTTT